The 6 T cell receptor beta chains presented below share a single source sample, sequenced in a study of regulatory T cells in long-lasting Graves disease. Relying on iRepertoire HTBI primers and Arm-PCR of CDR3 regions, the team built TCR beta libraries. MiXCR, run by TCRdb on the multiplex PCR reads, gives a single entry per CDR3 protein. Of roughly 700,000 distinct CDR3 sequences in the sample, roughly 30% were seen once. The time point denotes: persistent/refractory GD, antithyroid drugs over 5 years with positive TRAb. From RNA extracted from PBMCs, the TCR library was made. The starting material was peripheral blood mononuclear cells (PBMCs), obtained when the disease was refractory, from a patient treated with antithyroid drugs. The receptors were gathered from a female donor with Graves disease.

This clonotype came up a few times. The chain employs TRBV27 and TRBJ1-2, with 9 bases that match TRBD1. Trimming at V came to 3 bases and at J to 6 bases, leaving 5 bases not matched to a gene. The CDR3 contains 14 residues. Germline V gene data show CDR1 as MNHEY and CDR2 as SMNVEV (reference sequence). CDR3 in DNA: TGTGCCAGCAGTTTCGGGACAGGGTTTAATGGCTACACCTTC. Protein sequence: CASSFGTGFNGYTF.

The V and J genes are TRBV30 and TRBJ2-5; perhaps TRBD2 as D (6 bases). The V gene lost 4 bases and the J gene lost 3 bases, with 9 bases spanning the gap. This CDR3 spans 12 amino acids. Germline V gene lookup returns CDR1 GTSNPN and CDR2 SVGIG (reference sequence). Written as DNA, the CDR3 is TGTGCCTGGAACGGAGGGAAAGAGACCCAGTACTTC. Its protein product is CAWNGGKETQYF.

V gene TRBV9 combines with J gene TRBJ2-7; TRBD1 or TRBD2 may be the D gene (5 bases each). Germline CDR1 and CDR2: SGDLS and YYNGEE. Trimming left V 0 bases short and J 3 bases short, with 10 bases between. The length of the CDR3 is 14 residues. Here the CDR3 reads CASSVAGTSYEQYF. CDR3 bases: TGTGCCAGCAGCGTAGCCGGGACCAGCTACGAGCAGTACTTC.

The CDR3 sequence is CASTRRGQTEAFF. CDR3 coding DNA: TGTGCCAGCACGAGAAGGGGACAGACTGAAGCTTTCTTT. The chain is built from TRBV27 and TRBJ1-1; TRBD1 matches 7 bases. The CDR3 has 13 residues. V shed 7 bases, J shed 5 bases, and the junction held 7 bases outside the gene matches. Germline values: CDR1 MNHEY, CDR2 SMNVEV (reference sequence).

This sequence joins TRBV5-1 and TRBJ1-2; 7 positions agree with TRBD1. Germline trimming cut 4 bases from V and 2 bases from J; bases unmatched to any gene: 8. This CDR3 spans 15 amino acids. Germline assignment: CDR1 SGHRS and CDR2 YFSETQ. CDR3 nucleotide sequence: TGCGCCAGCAGCATACGACAGGGCGAAAACTATGGCTACACCTTC. Translating gives CASSIRQGENYGYTF.

In regard to this clonotype: Because it lacks the conserved phenylalanine or tryptophan at the end, this CDR3 is likely a read error. The V and J genes are TRBV10-3 and TRBJ1-5; 10 bases are a match to TRBD1. The CDR3 sequence is 14 residues long. With 6 bases clipped from V and 4 bases from J, the junction kept 3 bases outside the gene matches. Germline assignment: CDR1 ENHRY and CDR2 SYGVKD. CDR3 loop: CAIRGDRGNQPQHL. The CDR3 DNA follows: TGTGCCATCAGGGGGGACAGGGGTAATCAGCCCCAGCATCTT.